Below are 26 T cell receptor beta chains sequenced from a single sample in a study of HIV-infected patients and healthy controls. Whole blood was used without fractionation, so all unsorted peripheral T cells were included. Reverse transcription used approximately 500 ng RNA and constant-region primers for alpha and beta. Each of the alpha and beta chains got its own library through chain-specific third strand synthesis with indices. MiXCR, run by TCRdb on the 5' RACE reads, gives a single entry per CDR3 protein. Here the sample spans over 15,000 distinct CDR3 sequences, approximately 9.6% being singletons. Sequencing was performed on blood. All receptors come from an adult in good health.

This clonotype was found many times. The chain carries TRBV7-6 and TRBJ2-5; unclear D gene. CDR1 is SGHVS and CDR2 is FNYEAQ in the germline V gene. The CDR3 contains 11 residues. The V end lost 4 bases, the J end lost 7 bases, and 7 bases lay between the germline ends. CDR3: CASSSFSTQYF. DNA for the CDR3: TGTGCCAGCAGCTCCTTTTCGACCCAGTACTTC.

The CDR3 sequence is CASSFVKQGLGTEAFF. The CDR3 DNA follows: TGTGCCAGCAGTTTTGTAAAACAGGGGCTCGGCACTGAAGCTTTCTTT. V usage is TRBV28 and J usage is TRBJ1-1, with TRBD1 matching over 7 bases. In germline, CDR1 is MDHEN, CDR2 SYDVKM. V dropped 3 bases and J dropped 4; count of bases not matched to a gene: 11. The CDR3 runs to 16 residues. Combining the CDR3 with reference TRBV28 and TRBJ1-1 gives the whole variable domain DVKVTQSSRYLVKRTGEKVFLECVQDMDHENMFWYRQDPGLGLRLIYFSYDVKMKEKGDIPEGYSVSREKKERFSLILESASTNQTSMYLCASSFVKQGLGTEAFFGQGTRLTVV.

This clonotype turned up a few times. CDR3 sequence: CASSLKGTGTDTQYF. DNA for the CDR3: TGTGCCAGCAGCTTAAAGGGGACAGGCACAGATACGCAGTATTTT. The V gene is TRBV7-9, the J gene TRBJ2-3; 7 bases line up with TRBD1. The CDR3 loop spans 15 amino acids. Germline CDR1 and CDR2: SEHNR and FQNEAQ (reference sequence). Losses at the gene ends were 2 bases for V and 1 base for J; bases not matched to a gene: 3. The whole variable domain, remainder taken from reference TRBV7-9 and TRBJ2-3, is DTGVSQNPRHKITKRGQNVTFRCDPISEHNRLYWYRQTLGQGPEFLTYFQNEAQLEKSRLLSDRFSAERPKGSFSTLEIQRTEQGDSAMYLCASSLKGTGTDTQYFGPGTRLTVL.

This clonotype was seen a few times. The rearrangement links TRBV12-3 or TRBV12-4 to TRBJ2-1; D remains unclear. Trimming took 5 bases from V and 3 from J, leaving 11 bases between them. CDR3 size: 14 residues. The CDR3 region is CASSPPYVYNEQFF. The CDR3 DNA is TGTGCCAGCAGTCCCCCTTACGTCTACAATGAGCAGTTCTTC.

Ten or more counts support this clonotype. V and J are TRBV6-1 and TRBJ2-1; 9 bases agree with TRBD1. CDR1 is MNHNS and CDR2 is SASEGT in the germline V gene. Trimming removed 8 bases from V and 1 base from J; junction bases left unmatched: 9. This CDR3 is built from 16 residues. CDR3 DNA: TGTGCCAGCGCTGTACTGACAGGGGGGTCCTACAATGAGCAGTTCTTC. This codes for CASAVLTGGSYNEQFF.

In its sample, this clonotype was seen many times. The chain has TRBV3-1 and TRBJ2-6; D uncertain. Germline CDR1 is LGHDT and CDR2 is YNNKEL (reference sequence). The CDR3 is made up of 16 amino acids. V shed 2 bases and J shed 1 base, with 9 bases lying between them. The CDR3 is CASSQIPVSGANVLTF. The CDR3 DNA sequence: TGTGCCAGCAGCCAAATTCCTGTATCTGGGGCCAACGTCCTGACTTTC.

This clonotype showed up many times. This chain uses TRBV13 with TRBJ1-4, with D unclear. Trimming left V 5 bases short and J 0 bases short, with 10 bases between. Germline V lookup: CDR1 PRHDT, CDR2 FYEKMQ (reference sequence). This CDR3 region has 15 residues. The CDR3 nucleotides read TGTGCCAGCAGCCAGTCAGGAGCAACTAATGAAAAACTGTTTTTT. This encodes CASSQSGATNEKLFF.

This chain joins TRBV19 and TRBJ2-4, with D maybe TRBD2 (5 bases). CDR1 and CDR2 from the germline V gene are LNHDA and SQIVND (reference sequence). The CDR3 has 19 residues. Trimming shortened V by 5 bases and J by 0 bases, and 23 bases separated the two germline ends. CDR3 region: CASSLGSGDGLLAKNIQYF. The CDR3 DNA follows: TGTGCCAGTAGTCTCGGTTCCGGGGATGGGTTACTAGCCAAAAACATTCAGTACTTC.

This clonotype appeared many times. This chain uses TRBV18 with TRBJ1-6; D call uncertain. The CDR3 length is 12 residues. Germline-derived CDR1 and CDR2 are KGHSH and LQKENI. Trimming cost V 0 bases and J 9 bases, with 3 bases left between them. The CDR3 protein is CASSPPASPLHF. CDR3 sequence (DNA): TGTGCCAGCTCACCACCTGCTTCACCCCTCCACTTT. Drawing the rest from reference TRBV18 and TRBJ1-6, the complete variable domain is NAGVMQNPRHLVRRRGQEARLRCSPMKGHSHVYWYRQLPEEGLKFMVYLQKENIIDESGMPKERFSAEFPKEGPSILRIQQVVRGDSAAYFCASSPPASPLHFGNGTRLTVT.

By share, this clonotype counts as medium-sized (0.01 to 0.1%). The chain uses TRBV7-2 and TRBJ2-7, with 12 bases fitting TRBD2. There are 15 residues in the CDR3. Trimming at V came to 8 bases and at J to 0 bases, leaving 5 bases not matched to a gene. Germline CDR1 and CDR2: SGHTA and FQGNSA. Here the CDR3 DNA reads TGTGCCAGCTGCCCGACTAGCGGGAGCTCCTACGAGCAGTACTTC. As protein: CASCPTSGSSYEQYF.

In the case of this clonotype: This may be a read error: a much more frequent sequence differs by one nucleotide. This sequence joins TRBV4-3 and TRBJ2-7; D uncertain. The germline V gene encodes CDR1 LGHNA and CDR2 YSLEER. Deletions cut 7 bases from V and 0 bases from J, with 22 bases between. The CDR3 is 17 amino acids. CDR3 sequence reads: CASKRVAAHLPSYEQYF. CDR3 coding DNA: TGCGCCAGCAAACGGGTTGCAGCCCATTTACCCTCCTACGAGCAGTACTTC.

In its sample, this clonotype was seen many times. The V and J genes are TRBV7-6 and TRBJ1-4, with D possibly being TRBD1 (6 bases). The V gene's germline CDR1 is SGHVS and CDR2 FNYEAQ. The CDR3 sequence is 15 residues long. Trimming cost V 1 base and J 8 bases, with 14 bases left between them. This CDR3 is CASSLGTGLREKLFF. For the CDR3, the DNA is TGTGCCAGCAGCTTAGGCACAGGGCTTCGCGAAAAACTGTTTTTT.

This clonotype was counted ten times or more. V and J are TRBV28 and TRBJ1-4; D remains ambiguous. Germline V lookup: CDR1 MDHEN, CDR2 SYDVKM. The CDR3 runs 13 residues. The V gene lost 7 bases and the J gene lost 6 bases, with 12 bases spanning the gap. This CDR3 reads CASNSPHHEKLFF. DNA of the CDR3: TGTGCCAGCAACAGCCCCCACCATGAAAAACTGTTTTTT.

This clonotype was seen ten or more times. The CDR3 nucleotides read TGTGCCAGCAGTTTAGGTAATGAGCAGTTCTTC. Encoded protein: CASSLGNEQFF. This sequence joins TRBV12-3 or TRBV12-4 and TRBJ2-1, with D hard to call. The germline V and J ends were trimmed by 1 base and 7 bases, with 2 bases remaining between them. The CDR3 contains 11 residues.

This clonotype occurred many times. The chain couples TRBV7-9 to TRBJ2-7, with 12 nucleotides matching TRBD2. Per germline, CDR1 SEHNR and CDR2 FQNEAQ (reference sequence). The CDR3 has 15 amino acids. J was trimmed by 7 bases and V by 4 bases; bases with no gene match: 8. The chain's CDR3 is CASSSRTSGTGEQYF. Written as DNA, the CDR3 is TGTGCCAGCAGCTCCCGGACTAGCGGGACTGGAGAGCAGTACTTC.

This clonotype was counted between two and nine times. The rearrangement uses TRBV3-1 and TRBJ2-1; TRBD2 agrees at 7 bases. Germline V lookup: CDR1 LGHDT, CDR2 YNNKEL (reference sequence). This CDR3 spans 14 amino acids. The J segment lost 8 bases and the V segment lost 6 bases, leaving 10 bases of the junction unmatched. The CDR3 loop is CASRSRSGGHEQFF. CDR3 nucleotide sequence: TGTGCCAGCAGATCAAGATCGGGGGGACATGAGCAGTTCTTC.

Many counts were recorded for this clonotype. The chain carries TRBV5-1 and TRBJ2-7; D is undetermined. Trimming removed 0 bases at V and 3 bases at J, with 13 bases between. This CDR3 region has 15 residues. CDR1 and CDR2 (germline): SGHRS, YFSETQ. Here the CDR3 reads CASSLGPEPVYEQYF. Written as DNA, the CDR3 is TGCGCCAGCAGCTTGGGGCCAGAGCCCGTCTACGAGCAGTACTTC.

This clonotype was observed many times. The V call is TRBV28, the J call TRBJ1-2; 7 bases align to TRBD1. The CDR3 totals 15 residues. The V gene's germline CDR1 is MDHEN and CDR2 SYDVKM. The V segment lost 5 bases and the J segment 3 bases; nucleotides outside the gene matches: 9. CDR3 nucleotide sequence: TGTGCCAGCAGTAGTTTAGGGACAGCCTACTATGGCTACACCTTC. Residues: CASSSLGTAYYGYTF.

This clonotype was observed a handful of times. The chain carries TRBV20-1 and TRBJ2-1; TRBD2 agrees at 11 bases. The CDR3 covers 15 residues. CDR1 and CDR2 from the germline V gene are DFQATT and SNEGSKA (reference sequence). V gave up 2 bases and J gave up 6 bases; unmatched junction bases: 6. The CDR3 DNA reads TGCAGTGCTAGACAGACTAGCGGGATATCCAATGAGCAGTTCTTC. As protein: CSARQTSGISNEQFF.

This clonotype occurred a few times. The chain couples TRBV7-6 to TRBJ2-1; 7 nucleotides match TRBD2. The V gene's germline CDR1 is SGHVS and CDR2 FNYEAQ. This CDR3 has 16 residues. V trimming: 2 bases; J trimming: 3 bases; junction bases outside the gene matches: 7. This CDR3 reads CASSLWSSGHYNEQFF. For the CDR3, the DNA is TGTGCCAGCAGCTTATGGTCTAGCGGTCACTACAATGAGCAGTTCTTC.

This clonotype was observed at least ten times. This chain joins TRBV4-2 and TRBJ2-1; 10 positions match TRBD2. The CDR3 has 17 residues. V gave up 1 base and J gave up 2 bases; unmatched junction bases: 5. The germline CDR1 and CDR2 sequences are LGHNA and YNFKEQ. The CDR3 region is CASSQVSLAGPYNEQFF. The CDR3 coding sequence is TGTGCCAGCAGCCAAGTATCACTAGCGGGGCCCTACAATGAGCAGTTCTTC.

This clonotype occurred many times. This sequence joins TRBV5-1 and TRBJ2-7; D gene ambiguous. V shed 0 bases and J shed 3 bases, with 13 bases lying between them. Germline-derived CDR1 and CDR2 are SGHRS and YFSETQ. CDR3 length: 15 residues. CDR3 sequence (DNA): TGCGCCAGCAGCTTGGCAACTAAGCCACTCTACGAGCAGTACTTC. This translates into CASSLATKPLYEQYF.

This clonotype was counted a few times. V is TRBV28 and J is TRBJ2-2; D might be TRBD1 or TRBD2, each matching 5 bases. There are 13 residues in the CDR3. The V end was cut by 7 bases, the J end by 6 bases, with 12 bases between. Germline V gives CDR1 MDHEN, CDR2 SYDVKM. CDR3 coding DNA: TGTGCCAGCAACTCCGGGGACGCCGGGGAGCTGTTTTTT. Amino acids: CASNSGDAGELFF.

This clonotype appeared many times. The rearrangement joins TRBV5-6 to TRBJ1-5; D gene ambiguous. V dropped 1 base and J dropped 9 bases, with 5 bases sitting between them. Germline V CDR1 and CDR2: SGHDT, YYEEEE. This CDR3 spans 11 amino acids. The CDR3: CASSLPGPQHF. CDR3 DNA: TGTGCCAGCAGCTTGCCGGGGCCCCAGCATTTT.

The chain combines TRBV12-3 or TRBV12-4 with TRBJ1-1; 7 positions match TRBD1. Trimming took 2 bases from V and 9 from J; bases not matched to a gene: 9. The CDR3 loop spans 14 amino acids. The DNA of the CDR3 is TGTGCCAGCAGTTTATCGGGACAGAGAAGCCAAGCTTTCTTT. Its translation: CASSLSGQRSQAFF.

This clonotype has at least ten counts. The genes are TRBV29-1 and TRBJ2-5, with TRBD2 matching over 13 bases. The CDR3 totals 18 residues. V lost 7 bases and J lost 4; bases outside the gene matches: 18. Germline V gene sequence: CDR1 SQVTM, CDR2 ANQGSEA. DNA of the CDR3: TGCAGCGCCAGGACTAGCGGGAGTCCTGGGGGTAGACGAGAGACCCAGTACTTC. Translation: CSARTSGSPGGRRETQYF.